Listed below are T cell receptor beta chains from one sample, sequenced in a study of blood T cell repertoires in COVID-19. Clones were sequenced by immunoSEQ multiplex PCR, and TCRdb holds only the in-frame ones, with some missing. The sample includes about 41,000 clones, around nine tenths seen only once; the top ten take approximately 4.9%. The sequenced sample was peripheral blood. The receptors were gathered from a human donor in a cohort sampled during active COVID-19. CDR3s leave out the opening cysteine and the closing phenylalanine or tryptophan. The D gene is left open where the match is weak.

d_call	v_call	j_call	cdr3_aa
NA	TRBV25-1	TRBJ1-1	ASTRGLNTEAF
NA	TRBV5-1	TRBJ2-7	ASRQEYGPHEQY
NA	TRBV7-3	TRBJ2-7	ASSLRTSSEQY
NA	TRBV5-4	TRBJ2-2	ASRPGQNTGELF
TRBD2	TRBV18	TRBJ2-6	ASGELAGAGANVLT
NA	TRBV5-6	TRBJ2-2	ASTTTSVSTGELF
NA	TRBV5-5	TRBJ1-5	ASSRTTPGDPGGQPQH
NA	TRBV25-1	TRBJ2-1	ASSDYGKTADEQF
NA	TRBV7-9	TRBJ2-7	ASSSGPYEQY
TRBD2	TRBV7-3	TRBJ2-2	ASSFTRTSGNTGELF
NA	TRBV5-1	TRBJ1-4	ASSFTARGEKLF
NA	TRBV7-2	TRBJ2-7	ASSLDGGIYEQY
NA	TRBV3-1/TRBV3-2	TRBJ1-2	ASSQGNIYGYT
NA	TRBV7-9	TRBJ2-1	ASSHGGANNEQF
TRBD2	TRBV5-1	TRBJ2-3	ASSPGLAGVMGTDTQY
NA	TRBV9	TRBJ2-3	ASSVDGRGDTQY
NA	TRBV6-1	TRBJ1-2	ASSEALPGRDGYT
NA	TRBV5-6	TRBJ2-7	ASSFLAAGTPTYEQY
NA	TRBV21-1	TRBJ2-1	ASSSQRDSPLRNEQF
NA	TRBV6-5	TRBJ1-5	ASRTDSNQPQH
NA	TRBV7-2	TRBJ2-3	ASSPRPRGGSTDTQY